These 19 T cell receptor beta chains were sequenced from one sample in a study of blood T cell repertoires in COVID-19. Sequencing used immunoSEQ multiplex PCR; TCRdb keeps in-frame clones, though not all of them. Among about 200,000 clones listed, about 84% were seen once. The specimen sequenced was PBMCs or T cells enriched from blood (not recorded which). These receptors were taken from a woman between 40 and 50 years old with acute COVID-19.

The V gene is TRBV6-1, the J gene TRBJ1-1; D is unclear. CDR3 length: 16 residues. Trimming stripped 2 bases from V and 0 bases from J, with 13 bases between. Germline V gene lookup returns CDR1 MNHNS and CDR2 SASEGT. The CDR3 region is CASSERAGRMNTEAFF. CDR3 nucleotide sequence: TGTGCCAGCAGTGAACGTGCGGGGAGGATGAACACTGAAGCTTTCTTT.

The CDR3 region has the DNA TGTGCCAGCAGCTTAGTAGGTGTCCCTAGTGATCAGCCCCAGCATTTT. Protein: CASSLVGVPSDQPQHF. The chain uses TRBV7-2 and TRBJ1-5; D is unclear. V shed 1 base and J shed 5 bases, with 15 bases lying between them. Germline V gene sequence: CDR1 SGHTA, CDR2 FQGNSA. The CDR3 runs to 16 residues.

This clone appeared a few times. The rearrangement links TRBV11-2 to TRBJ1-1; TRBD1 aligns across 8 bases. The CDR3 sequence is 11 residues long. Germline CDR1 is SGHAT and CDR2 is FQNNGV. The V gene end was trimmed by 4 bases and the J gene end by 11 bases; junction bases not matched to a gene: 3. CDR3 amino acids: CASSSWDRAFF. The CDR3 region has the DNA TGTGCCAGCAGCTCCTGGGACAGGGCTTTCTTT.

J is TRBJ1-1 and V is TRBV2, with D unclear. The CDR3 sequence is 15 residues long. The germline gives CDR1 SNHLY, CDR2 FYNNEI. Trimming left V 3 bases short and J 0 bases short, with 11 bases between. CDR3 amino acids: CASSDKGRVNTEAFF. In DNA, the CDR3 is TGTGCCAGCAGTGATAAAGGCCGGGTGAACACTGAAGCTTTCTTT.

This clone was seen only once. The chain carries TRBV6-2 or TRBV6-3 and TRBJ1-1; D gene unclear. Germline V gene lookup returns CDR1 MNHEY and CDR2 SVGEGT. V lost 4 bases to trimming and J lost 11 bases, with 17 bases between them. This CDR3 is built from 13 residues. The CDR3: CASSLSGTSGAFF. The CDR3 nucleotides read TGTGCCAGCAGTTTAAGCGGCACCTCGGGGGCTTTCTTT.

The chain carries TRBV11-2 and TRBJ1-3, with D perhaps TRBD1 (5 bases). The CDR3 length is 14 residues. The V gene's germline CDR1 is SGHAT and CDR2 FQNNGV. Trimming shortened V by 3 bases and J by 3 bases, and 9 bases separated the two germline ends. CDR3 nucleotides: TGTGCCAGCAGCTTTTCAGGGTATGGAAACACCATATATTTT. It translates to CASSFSGYGNTIYF. Drawing the rest from reference TRBV11-2 and TRBJ1-3, the complete variable domain is EAGVAQSPRYKIIEKRQSVAFWCNPISGHATLYWYQQILGQGPKLLIQFQNNGVVDDSQLPKDRFSAERLKGVDSTLKIQPAKLEDSAVYLCASSFSGYGNTIYFGEGSWLTVV.

The chain combines TRBV9 with TRBJ2-7; D is perhaps TRBD2 (5 bases). V gave up 4 bases and J gave up 2 bases, with 13 bases separating them. This CDR3 region has 14 residues. Germline V lookup: CDR1 SGDLS, CDR2 YYNGEE. The CDR3 sequence: CASSYEGRAYEQYF. The DNA of the CDR3 is TGTGCCAGCAGCTACGAAGGGAGAGCCTACGAGCAGTACTTC.

Here the CDR3 reads CASSLGPFYEQYF. The CDR3, as DNA: TGTGCCAGCAGCTTAGGTCCGTTCTACGAGCAGTACTTC. V and J are TRBV7-2 and TRBJ2-7; no clear D gene. CDR1 SGHTA and CDR2 FQGNSA come from the germline V gene. V lost 1 base, J lost 3 bases, and 7 bases lay in between. The CDR3 has 13 residues.

J is TRBJ2-3 and V is TRBV6-5; 7 nucleotides line up with TRBD2. V was clipped by 4 bases and J by 11 bases; unmatched bases: 12. Germline V gene data show CDR1 as MNHEY and CDR2 as SVGAGI. This CDR3 is built from 14 residues. In nucleotides, the CDR3 is TGTGCCAGCAGTTCCGAGCGGGGCCGAAAGGGGCAGTATTTT. Its translation is CASSSERGRKGQYF.

J is TRBJ2-2 and V is TRBV6-5, with unresolved D. The CDR3 is 14 amino acids. Trimming left V 6 bases short and J 1 base short, with 9 bases between. CDR1 and CDR2 from the germline V gene are MNHEY and SVGAGI. The CDR3 DNA reads as TGTGCCAGCAGAATCGGCGGGAACACCGGGGAGCTGTTTTTT. This encodes CASRIGGNTGELFF.

The V call is TRBV4-3, the J call TRBJ2-3; D unclear. The CDR3 has 15 amino acids. Between the trimmed V and J ends, which lost 0 bases and 1 base, there was a span of 8 bases. The germline V gene encodes CDR1 LGHNA and CDR2 YSLEER. CDR3: CASSQESIGTDTQYF. The CDR3 nucleotides read TGCGCCAGCAGCCAAGAGTCAATAGGCACAGATACGCAGTATTTT.

This clone occurred a few times. The chain recombines TRBV24-1 with TRBJ1-1, with 7 bases lining up with TRBD1. The junction had 9 bases not matched to a gene; V was cut back by 9 bases and J by 12 bases. The CDR3 is 11 residues long. The germline V gene has CDR1 KGHDR and CDR2 SFDVKD. CDR3 bases: TGTGCCACCTCGACAGGGATGGTTACTTTCTTT. It codes for CATSTGMVTFF.

The rearrangement links TRBV5-1 to TRBJ2-5, with D possibly being TRBD2 (6 bases). In germline, CDR1 is SGHRS, CDR2 YFSETQ. The CDR3 is 15 residues long. The germline V and J ends were trimmed by 7 bases and 5 bases, with 21 bases remaining between them. This CDR3 reads CASRVGRGAMETQYF. DNA for the CDR3: TGCGCCAGCCGGGTAGGGCGGGGTGCCATGGAGACCCAGTACTTC.

This rearrangement joins TRBV30 to TRBJ2-3; D gene unclear. Germline assignment: CDR1 GTSNPN and CDR2 SVGIG (reference sequence). Trimming took 1 base from V and 0 from J, leaving 11 bases between them. CDR3 size: 15 residues. For the CDR3, the DNA is TGTGCCTGGAGTGAAGGCGGCCTTAGCACAGATACGCAGTATTTT. This codes for CAWSEGGLSTDTQYF.

This chain connects TRBV28 to TRBJ1-3, with D perhaps matching TRBD1 (6 bases). V was clipped by 5 bases and J by 0 bases, with 14 bases between them. Looked up from germline, CDR1 is MDHEN and CDR2 is SYDVKM. The CDR3 loop spans 16 amino acids. CDR3 DNA: TGTGCCAGCAGTCTTCAGGGGATCAGCTCTGGAAACACCATATATTTT. This translates into CASSLQGISSGNTIYF.

V usage is TRBV28 and J usage is TRBJ2-3, with TRBD1 matching 10 bases. The CDR3 covers 12 residues. V trimming: 10 bases; J trimming: 8 bases; junction bases outside the gene matches: 6. CDR1 is MDHEN and CDR2 is SYDVKM in the germline V gene. CDR3 protein: CATGTGVGTQYF. In DNA form, the CDR3 reads TGTGCCACCGGGACAGGGGTGGGTACGCAGTATTTT.

The chain has TRBV25-1 and TRBJ2-3; tentatively, D is TRBD1 (5 bases). V was trimmed by 6 bases and J by 1 base, leaving 17 bases between them. Per the germline V gene, CDR1 is MGHDK and CDR2 is SYGVNS. There are 16 residues in the CDR3. Here the CDR3 DNA reads TGTGCCAGCAGGGCTGGGGCCCCGTCGGGCACAGATACGCAGTATTTT. Amino acids: CASRAGAPSGTDTQYF.

CDR3 DNA sequence: TGTGCCAGCAGCTTAACGGTAGGGGGTGGCAGGGACAATGAGCAGTTCTTC. Protein product: CASSLTVGGGRDNEQFF. This chain links TRBV11-2 with TRBJ2-1, with D possibly being TRBD1 (6 bases). The ends were cut back, 2 bases at V and 5 bases at J, with 19 bases in the middle. The V gene's germline CDR1 is SGHAT and CDR2 FQNNGV. The CDR3 runs 17 residues.

On this clone: Other DNA sequences of this sample code for an identical CDR3. This sequence joins TRBV29-1 and TRBJ1-3; 10 positions agree with TRBD1. Germline lookup yields CDR1 SQVTM and CDR2 ANQGSEA. This CDR3 has 14 amino acids. After removal of 6 bases from V and 0 bases from J, the junction contained 2 bases not matched to a gene. The CDR3 spells CSVGQGGSGNTIYF. In DNA, the CDR3 is TGCAGCGTCGGACAGGGGGGCTCTGGAAACACCATATATTTT.